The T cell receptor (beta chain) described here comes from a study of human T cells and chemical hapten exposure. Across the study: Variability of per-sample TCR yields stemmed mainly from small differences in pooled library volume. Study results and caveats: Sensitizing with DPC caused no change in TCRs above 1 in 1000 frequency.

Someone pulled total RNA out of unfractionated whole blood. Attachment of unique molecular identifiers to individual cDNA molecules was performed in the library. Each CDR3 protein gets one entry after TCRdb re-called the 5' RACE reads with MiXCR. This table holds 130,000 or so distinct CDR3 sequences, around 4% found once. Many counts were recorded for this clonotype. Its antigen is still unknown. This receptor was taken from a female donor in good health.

This CDR3 is CASSPEVVYEQYF. CDR3 DNA sequence: TGTGCCAGCTCACCGGAAGTCGTCTACGAGCAGTACTTC. The rearrangement joins TRBV18 to TRBJ2-7; D gene unclear. The CDR3 contains 13 residues. The germline V and J ends were trimmed by 3 bases and 3 bases, with 9 bases remaining between them. In germline, CDR1 is KGHSH, CDR2 LQKENI.